Below are 15 T cell receptor beta chains sequenced from a single sample in a study of cytomegalovirus exposure and HLA in healthy donors. Primers included in the PCR were 60 Vbeta and 13 Jbeta primers. Profiled with immunoSEQ multiplex PCR; TCRdb holds only in-frame clones, not every one. In the table there are 75,000 to 100,000 clones, 55% to 75% of which are singletons. The sample taken for sequencing was PBMCs. The receptors shown here come from a man in his fifties or sixties in good health and CMV-seronegative.

The V gene is TRBV10-3, the J gene TRBJ2-7; maybe TRBD1 (5 bases). Trimming pared 7 bases from V and 2 bases from J, leaving 15 bases between. The germline V gene encodes CDR1 ENHRY and CDR2 SYGVKD. The CDR3 spans 14 residues. For the CDR3, the DNA is TGTGCCATCAAGGACAAAACGAAGGCCTACGAGCAGTACTTC. Its translation: CAIKDKTKAYEQYF.

By sample share, this clone is medium-sized. The J gene is TRBJ1-5, the V gene TRBV19; TRBD1 matches 8 bases. The CDR3 is made up of 15 amino acids. J gave up 0 bases and V 7 bases, and 5 bases lay outside the gene matches. Germline V lookup: CDR1 LNHDA, CDR2 SQIVND (reference sequence). CDR3 nucleotides: TGTGCCAGTACCCTGGACAGGGCTAGCAATCAGCCCCAGCATTTT. Its translation is CASTLDRASNQPQHF.

The gene calls are TRBV19 and TRBJ1-1; perhaps TRBD1 as D (5 bases). CDR3 length: 13 amino acids. Germline values: CDR1 LNHDA, CDR2 SQIVND (reference sequence). V dropped 6 bases and J dropped 0 bases, with 8 bases sitting between them. DNA for the CDR3: TGTGCCAGTAGACAGGCGATGAACACTGAAGCTTTCTTT. It encodes CASRQAMNTEAFF.

The rearrangement links TRBV6-5 to TRBJ1-2; 8 bases match TRBD1. The CDR3 totals 12 residues. The J segment lost 10 bases and the V segment lost 6 bases, leaving 7 bases of the junction unmatched. The V gene's germline CDR1 is MNHEY and CDR2 SVGAGI. Here the CDR3 reads CASRTTGGNYTF. The CDR3 nucleotides are TGTGCCAGCAGGACTACAGGGGGGAACTACACCTTC.

The chain combines TRBV7-3 with TRBJ2-5; D is possibly TRBD2 (5 bases). Germline V gene sequence: CDR1 SGHTA, CDR2 FQGTGA. Trimming stripped 5 bases from V and 4 bases from J, with 17 bases between. The CDR3 has 15 amino acids. The CDR3 region has the DNA TGTGCCAGCAGCCCGGCTCGGGGAAGAGGAGAGACCCAGTACTTC. Its protein product is CASSPARGRGETQYF.

This clone was counted a few times. This sequence joins TRBV7-9 and TRBJ1-5, with D possibly matching TRBD1 (5 bases). CDR1 is SEHNR and CDR2 is FQNEAQ in the germline V gene (reference sequence). The CDR3 covers 15 residues. V was shortened by 3 bases and J by 7 bases, with 16 bases between the two germline ends. The CDR3 is CASSFEGGVSQPQHF. CDR3 nucleotide sequence: TGTGCCAGCAGCTTTGAAGGAGGGGTTAGCCAGCCCCAGCATTTT.

This sequence joins TRBV5-1 and TRBJ1-2; 8 bases match TRBD1. The CDR3 runs 16 residues. The germline V gene encodes CDR1 SGHRS and CDR2 YFSETQ. V was pared by 3 bases and J by 2 bases, with 9 bases of the junction left unmatched. This CDR3 reads CASSSPGTGVNYGYTF. CDR3 nucleotides: TGCGCCAGCAGCTCCCCGGGGACAGGCGTCAACTATGGCTACACCTTC.

This clone was seen ten or more times. The V call is TRBV5-1, the J call TRBJ2-1; a possible D gene is TRBD2 (5 bases). Trimming pared 4 bases from V and 0 bases from J, leaving 11 bases between. Germline V gene lookup returns CDR1 SGHRS and CDR2 YFSETQ. The CDR3 spans 15 residues. The CDR3 here is CASSLRGSSYNEQFF. CDR3 nucleotides: TGCGCCAGCAGCCTCCGGGGAAGCTCCTACAATGAGCAGTTCTTC.

This clone was seen once. The chain combines TRBV9 with TRBJ1-1; perhaps TRBD1 as D (6 bases). This CDR3 spans 15 amino acids. The V end was cut by 0 bases, the J end by 1 base, with 10 bases between. The V gene's germline CDR1 is SGDLS and CDR2 YYNGEE. The CDR3 sequence: CASSVGIGGNTEAFF. CDR3 sequence (DNA): TGTGCCAGCAGCGTAGGGATAGGGGGGAACACTGAAGCTTTCTTT.

The V call is TRBV5-6, the J call TRBJ1-2; TRBD1 matches at 9 bases. CDR1 and CDR2 (germline): SGHDT, YYEEEE. The CDR3 sequence is 13 residues long. The junction had 5 bases not matched to a gene; V was cut back by 3 bases and J by 8 bases. CDR3: CASSSRDREGYTF. The CDR3 DNA reads TGTGCCAGCAGCTCAAGGGACAGGGAAGGCTACACCTTC.

CDR3 loop: CASTQFAAAGGRTKNIQYF. The DNA for the CDR3 is TGTGCCAGTACCCAATTTGCGGCAGCAGGGGGCCGTACCAAAAACATTCAGTACTTC. This rearrangement joins TRBV19 to TRBJ2-4, with 8 positions matching TRBD1. Trimming at V came to 7 bases and at J to 2 bases, leaving 19 bases not matched to a gene. There are 19 residues in the CDR3. Germline V gives CDR1 LNHDA, CDR2 SQIVND (reference sequence).

The rearrangement links TRBV4-1 to TRBJ1-2, with 10 nucleotides matching TRBD1. The CDR3 is 16 residues long. J gave up 2 bases and V 0 bases, and 3 bases lay outside the gene matches. Germline loops: CDR1 MGHRA, CDR2 YSYEKL. This CDR3 is CASSQDRTGGNYGYTF. In DNA, the CDR3 is TGCGCCAGCAGCCAAGATAGGACAGGGGGGAACTATGGCTACACCTTC.

This chain joins TRBV19 and TRBJ2-5; D unclear. The germline CDR1 and CDR2 sequences are LNHDA and SQIVND (reference sequence). The CDR3 runs 14 residues. The V and J ends lost 3 bases and 5 bases respectively, with 13 bases between them. CDR3 sequence (DNA): TGTGCCAGTAGTATCGCTGCTAGTTCGGAGACCCAGTACTTC. Amino acid sequence: CASSIAASSETQYF.

In this sample, this clone turned up once. The rearrangement joins TRBV18 to TRBJ2-7; 9 nucleotides line up with TRBD1. This CDR3 is 14 amino acids long. Germline V CDR1 and CDR2: KGHSH, LQKENI. J was trimmed by 5 bases and V by 5 bases; bases with no gene match: 7. The CDR3: CASSTLGTGNEQYF. Here the CDR3 DNA reads TGTGCCAGCTCAACATTAGGGACAGGGAACGAGCAGTACTTC.

The V gene is TRBV27, the J gene TRBJ2-7; D may be TRBD2 (5 bases). CDR1 and CDR2 (germline): MNHEY, SMNVEV (reference sequence). CDR3 size: 16 residues. V was trimmed by 6 bases and J by 2 bases, leaving 20 bases between them. CDR3 sequence (DNA): TGTGCCAGCAGCCTACTAGTAAATGGGTCCCCCTACGAGCAGTACTTC. Its protein product is CASSLLVNGSPYEQYF.